Listed below are T cell receptor beta chains from one sample, sequenced in a study of T cells after posttransplantation cyclophosphamide. The repertoire was sequenced with immunoSEQ multiplex PCR; TCRdb's copy has only in-frame clones and lacks some. The sample lists about 32,000 clones, approximately 90% seen once, with about 15% in the top ten. Sequenced material: PBMCs. Source of these receptors: a middle-aged woman with a blood cancer, CMV-positive, and with a related stem cell donor. Both conserved end residues are part of each CDR3. Fields, in order: CDR3 DNA, CDR3 protein, D gene, J gene, V gene, clone size. A D gene is named only where the DNA matches it firmly. For some rows the clone size is stated as once, few or many, or as a class when expanded; others skip it.

cdr3_nt: TGTGCCAGCAGCCCTGGGACTAGCGGGGGGGGCCCGACAGATACGCAGTATTTT; cdr3_aa: CASSPGTSGGGPTDTQYF; d_call: TRBD2; j_call: TRBJ2-3; v_call: TRBV9; clone_size: -
cdr3_nt: TGTGCCAGTAGTGAAAGACAGGGGTCCGGAAACACCATATATTTT; cdr3_aa: CASSERQGSGNTIYF; d_call: TRBD1; j_call: TRBJ1-3; v_call: TRBV19; clone_size: -
cdr3_nt: TGTGCCAGCAGCCAATGGTCCCTAGGGGGGGACTACGAGCAGTACTTC; cdr3_aa: CASSQWSLGGDYEQYF; d_call: -; j_call: TRBJ2-7; v_call: TRBV14; clone_size: -
cdr3_nt: TGTGCCAGTAGTATAGAATCGGCAGGCCTCTACAATGAGCAGTTCTTC; cdr3_aa: CASSIESAGLYNEQFF; d_call: -; j_call: TRBJ2-1; v_call: TRBV19; clone_size: -
cdr3_nt: TGTGCCAGCAGTCCGATCAGGGGGCGGGATTCACCCCTCCACTTT; cdr3_aa: CASSPIRGRDSPLHF; d_call: TRBD1; j_call: TRBJ1-6; v_call: TRBV28; clone_size: -
cdr3_nt: TGCGCCAGCAGCTTGGGGCAGGGGATCTCCTACGAGCAGTACTTC; cdr3_aa: CASSLGQGISYEQYF; d_call: -; j_call: TRBJ2-7; v_call: TRBV5-1; clone_size: once
cdr3_nt: TGTGCCAGCAGCTTAGTCTCCACTAGCACAGATACGCAGTATTTT; cdr3_aa: CASSLVSTSTDTQYF; d_call: -; j_call: TRBJ2-3; v_call: TRBV7-8; clone_size: -
cdr3_nt: TGCGCCAGCAGCCCCAGGGGTCCCGAGCAGTACTTC; cdr3_aa: CASSPRGPEQYF; d_call: -; j_call: TRBJ2-7; v_call: TRBV5-1; clone_size: -
cdr3_nt: TGTGCCACCCAGACAGGGGGCTACCCAGTCACCGGGGAGCTGTTTTTT; cdr3_aa: CATQTGGYPVTGELFF; d_call: TRBD1; j_call: TRBJ2-2; v_call: TRBV27; clone_size: once
cdr3_nt: TGTGCCAGCTCACCACGGGCAGAAGAAAGTGGCTACACCTTC; cdr3_aa: CASSPRAEESGYTF; d_call: -; j_call: TRBJ1-2; v_call: TRBV18; clone_size: -
cdr3_nt: TGTGCCAGCAGTGGGGGGGACAGGAAAGCTTTCTTT; cdr3_aa: CASSGGDRKAFF; d_call: TRBD1; j_call: TRBJ1-1; v_call: TRBV7-9; clone_size: -
cdr3_nt: TGTGCCAGCAGGATAGGAGCAACTAATGAAAAACTGTTTTTT; cdr3_aa: CASRIGATNEKLFF; d_call: -; j_call: TRBJ1-4; v_call: TRBV28; clone_size: -
cdr3_nt: TGCGCCAGCAGCCAACGGGGAACAGGGCTGGATGGCTACACCTTC; cdr3_aa: CASSQRGTGLDGYTF; d_call: -; j_call: TRBJ1-2; v_call: TRBV4-1; clone_size: -
cdr3_nt: TGTGCCAGCAGCTCACAACCCCTCGGGGACAGGGCCTACGAGCAGTACTTC; cdr3_aa: CASSSQPLGDRAYEQYF; d_call: TRBD1; j_call: TRBJ2-7; v_call: TRBV7-6; clone_size: -
cdr3_nt: TGTGCCAGCAGCGATTCCAGAGCGGGAGATACGCAGTATTTT; cdr3_aa: CASSDSRAGDTQYF; d_call: -; j_call: TRBJ2-3; v_call: TRBV7-9; clone_size: -
cdr3_nt: TGTGCCAGCAGCTTGGCGGGTAGCGGGGGGCCTTTCACAGATACGCAGTATTTT; cdr3_aa: CASSLAGSGGPFTDTQYF; d_call: TRBD2; j_call: TRBJ2-3; v_call: TRBV5-4; clone_size: -
cdr3_nt: TGTGCCAGCAGCTTGGTGGACAGGGCTGATCAGCCCCAGCATTTT; cdr3_aa: CASSLVDRADQPQHF; d_call: TRBD1; j_call: TRBJ1-5; v_call: TRBV6-1; clone_size: few
cdr3_nt: TGTGCCAGTAGAAACCGACAGGGGACAAAACTGTTTTTT; cdr3_aa: CASRNRQGTKLFF; d_call: TRBD1; j_call: TRBJ1-4; v_call: TRBV19; clone_size: -
cdr3_nt: TGCGCCAGCAGTTCCGCCCAGTCCTACGAGCAGTACTTC; cdr3_aa: CASSSAQSYEQYF; d_call: -; j_call: TRBJ2-7; v_call: TRBV5-1; clone_size: -
cdr3_nt: TGTGCCACCAGCAGAAGGGGGAAAGAGACCCAGTACTTC; cdr3_aa: CATSRRGKETQYF; d_call: -; j_call: TRBJ2-5; v_call: TRBV15; clone_size: -
cdr3_nt: TGCGCCAGCAGCCGGGAGGGCAGGGATAAATTGGCACATAGCAATCAGCCCCAGCATTTT; cdr3_aa: CASSREGRDKLAHSNQPQHF; d_call: -; j_call: TRBJ1-5; v_call: TRBV5-1; clone_size: -
cdr3_nt: TGCGCCAGCGGACAGCCAAATGAAAAACTGTTTTTT; cdr3_aa: CASGQPNEKLFF; d_call: -; j_call: TRBJ1-4; v_call: TRBV4-3; clone_size: -
cdr3_nt: TGTGCCAGTAGTAGGACGGACAGGGTAACTGAAGCTTTCTTT; cdr3_aa: CASSRTDRVTEAFF; d_call: TRBD1; j_call: TRBJ1-1; v_call: TRBV19; clone_size: -
cdr3_nt: TGTGCCAGCAGCTTTTCGGGGTCGGGCACCGGGGAGCTGTTTTTT; cdr3_aa: CASSFSGSGTGELFF; d_call: -; j_call: TRBJ2-2; v_call: TRBV7-3; clone_size: -
cdr3_nt: TGTGCCAGCAGCGTTGTAGCAGGGAACAATTCACCCCTCCACTTT; cdr3_aa: CASSVVAGNNSPLHF; d_call: -; j_call: TRBJ1-6; v_call: TRBV5-6; clone_size: once
cdr3_nt: TGTGCCAGCAGCAGAAACAGGGGGCAGGGGAACACTGAAGCTTTCTTT; cdr3_aa: CASSRNRGQGNTEAFF; d_call: TRBD1; j_call: TRBJ1-1; v_call: TRBV7-9; clone_size: -
cdr3_nt: TGTGCCAGCAGCTTAAACAGGGACGAGCAGTACTTC; cdr3_aa: CASSLNRDEQYF; d_call: -; j_call: TRBJ2-7; v_call: TRBV7-8; clone_size: -
cdr3_nt: TGTGCCATCAGGAGAGGGGGGGATAGCAATCAGCCCCAGCATTTT; cdr3_aa: CAIRRGGDSNQPQHF; d_call: -; j_call: TRBJ1-5; v_call: TRBV10-3; clone_size: -
cdr3_nt: TGCGCCAGCAGCTTGACAGGGGACAATTCACCCCTCCACTTT; cdr3_aa: CASSLTGDNSPLHF; d_call: TRBD1; j_call: TRBJ1-6; v_call: TRBV5-1; clone_size: -
cdr3_nt: TGTGCCAGCAGCCGGGACAGTACCTACGAGCAGTACTTC; cdr3_aa: CASSRDSTYEQYF; d_call: TRBD1; j_call: TRBJ2-7; v_call: TRBV7-3; clone_size: -
cdr3_nt: TGTGCCAGCAGCACAGTGCTAAAAGACAGGGGTTACAATGAGCAGTTCTTC; cdr3_aa: CASSTVLKDRGYNEQFF; d_call: TRBD1; j_call: TRBJ2-1; v_call: TRBV7-9; clone_size: -
cdr3_nt: TGTGCCAGCAGTCGGGGAGGGGCAAACTATGGCTACACCTTC; cdr3_aa: CASSRGGANYGYTF; d_call: -; j_call: TRBJ1-2; v_call: TRBV6-5; clone_size: -
cdr3_nt: TGCGCCAGCAGCCAAGCGGGACTTCCGGAGACCCAGTACTTC; cdr3_aa: CASSQAGLPETQYF; d_call: -; j_call: TRBJ2-5; v_call: TRBV4-1; clone_size: -
cdr3_nt: TGTGCCAGCAGCGGGGGGAGCAATCAGCCCCAGCATTTT; cdr3_aa: CASSGGSNQPQHF; d_call: -; j_call: TRBJ1-5; v_call: TRBV5-8; clone_size: once
cdr3_nt: TGTGCCAGCAGCCAGACAGGGGGCGCGGCCTTAGCTGAAGCTTTCTTT; cdr3_aa: CASSQTGGAALAEAFF; d_call: TRBD1; j_call: TRBJ1-1; v_call: TRBV7-3; clone_size: -
cdr3_nt: TGTGCCAGCAGCTCCCCTCCCTACAATGAGCAGTTCTTC; cdr3_aa: CASSSPPYNEQFF; d_call: -; j_call: TRBJ2-1; v_call: TRBV7-2; clone_size: -
cdr3_nt: TGTGCCAGCAGTTTATCAGTTGGCGGCACTGAAGCTTTCTTT; cdr3_aa: CASSLSVGGTEAFF; d_call: -; j_call: TRBJ1-1; v_call: TRBV28; clone_size: -
cdr3_nt: TGTGCCAGCAGGCGTATCCAGGGTGATAGAGGTGGCTACACCTTC; cdr3_aa: CASRRIQGDRGGYTF; d_call: -; j_call: TRBJ1-2; v_call: TRBV6-1; clone_size: -
cdr3_nt: TGTGCCAGTAGTGGGAGGAGCGCCCACACAGATACGCAGTATTTT; cdr3_aa: CASSGRSAHTDTQYF; d_call: -; j_call: TRBJ2-3; v_call: TRBV19; clone_size: few